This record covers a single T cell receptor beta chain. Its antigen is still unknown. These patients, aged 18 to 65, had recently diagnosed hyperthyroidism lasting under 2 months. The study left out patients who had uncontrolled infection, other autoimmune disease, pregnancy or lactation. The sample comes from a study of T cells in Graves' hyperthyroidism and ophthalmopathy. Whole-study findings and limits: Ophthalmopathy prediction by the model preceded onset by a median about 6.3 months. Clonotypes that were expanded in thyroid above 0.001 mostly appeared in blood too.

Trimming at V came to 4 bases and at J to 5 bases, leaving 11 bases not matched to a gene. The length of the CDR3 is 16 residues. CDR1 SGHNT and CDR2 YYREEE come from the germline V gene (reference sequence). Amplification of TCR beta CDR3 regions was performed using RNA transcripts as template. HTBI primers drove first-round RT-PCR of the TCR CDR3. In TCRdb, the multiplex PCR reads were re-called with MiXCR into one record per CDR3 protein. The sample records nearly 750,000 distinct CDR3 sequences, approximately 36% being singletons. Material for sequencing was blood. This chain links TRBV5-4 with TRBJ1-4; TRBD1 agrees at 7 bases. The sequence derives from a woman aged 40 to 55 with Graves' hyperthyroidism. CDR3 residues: CASSEGTAILNEKLFF. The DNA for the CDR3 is TGTGCCAGCAGCGAGGGGACAGCTATCCTCAATGAAAAACTGTTTTTT.